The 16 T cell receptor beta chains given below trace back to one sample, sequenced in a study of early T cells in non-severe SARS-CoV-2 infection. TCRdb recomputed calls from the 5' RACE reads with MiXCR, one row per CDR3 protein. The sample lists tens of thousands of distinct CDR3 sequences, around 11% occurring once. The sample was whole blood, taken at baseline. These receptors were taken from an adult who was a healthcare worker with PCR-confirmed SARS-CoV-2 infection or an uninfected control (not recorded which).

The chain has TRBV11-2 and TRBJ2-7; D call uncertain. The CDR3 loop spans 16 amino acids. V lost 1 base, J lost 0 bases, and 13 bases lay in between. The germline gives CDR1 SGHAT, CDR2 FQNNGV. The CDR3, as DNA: TGTGCCAGCAGCTTAGTTGCCAGATCTCCCTCCTACGAGCAGTACTTC. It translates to CASSLVARSPSYEQYF.

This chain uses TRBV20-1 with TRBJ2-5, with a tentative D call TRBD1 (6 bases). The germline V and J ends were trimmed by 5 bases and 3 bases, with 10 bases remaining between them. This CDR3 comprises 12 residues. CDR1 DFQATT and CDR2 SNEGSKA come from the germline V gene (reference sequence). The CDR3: CSAGQFEETQYF. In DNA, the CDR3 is TGCAGTGCTGGACAGTTCGAAGAGACCCAGTACTTC.

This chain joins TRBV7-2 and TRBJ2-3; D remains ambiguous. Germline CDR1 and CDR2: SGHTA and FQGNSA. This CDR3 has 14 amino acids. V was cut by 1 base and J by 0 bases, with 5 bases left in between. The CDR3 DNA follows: TGTGCCAGCAGCTTAGGCCTGAGCACAGATACGCAGTATTTT. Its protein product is CASSLGLSTDTQYF.

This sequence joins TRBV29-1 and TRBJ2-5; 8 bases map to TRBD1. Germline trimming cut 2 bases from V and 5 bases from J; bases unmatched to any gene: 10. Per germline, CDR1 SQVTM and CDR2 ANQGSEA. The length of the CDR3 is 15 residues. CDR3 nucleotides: TGCAGCGTTGAATCCGTGACAGGGGTGGGGGAGACCCAGTACTTC. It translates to CSVESVTGVGETQYF.

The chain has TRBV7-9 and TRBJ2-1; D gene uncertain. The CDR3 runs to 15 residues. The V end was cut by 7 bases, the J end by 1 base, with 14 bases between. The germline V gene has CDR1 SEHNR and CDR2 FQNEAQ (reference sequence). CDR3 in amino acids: CASNVVVHSYNEQFF. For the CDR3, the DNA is TGTGCCAGCAACGTGGTAGTCCATTCCTACAATGAGCAGTTCTTC.

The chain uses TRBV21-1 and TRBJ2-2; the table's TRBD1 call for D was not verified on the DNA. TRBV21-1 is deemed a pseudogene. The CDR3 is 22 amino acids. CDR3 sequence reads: CASSKDFPKGQVFPKYTGELFF. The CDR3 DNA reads TGTGCCAGCAGCAAAGACTTCCCTAAGGGACAGGTTTTCCCGAAGTACACCGGGGAGCTGTTTTTT.

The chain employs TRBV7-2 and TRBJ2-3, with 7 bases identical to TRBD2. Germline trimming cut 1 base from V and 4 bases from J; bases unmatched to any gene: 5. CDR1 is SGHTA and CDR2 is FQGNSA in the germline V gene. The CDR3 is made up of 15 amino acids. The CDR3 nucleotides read TGTGCCAGCAGCTTAGAGGCCCGGGGGGCAGATACGCAGTATTTT. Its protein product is CASSLEARGADTQYF.

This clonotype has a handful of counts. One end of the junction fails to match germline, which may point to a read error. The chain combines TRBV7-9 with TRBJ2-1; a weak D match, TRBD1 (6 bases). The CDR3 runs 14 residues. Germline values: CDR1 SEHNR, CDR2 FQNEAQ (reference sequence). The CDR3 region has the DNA TGTGCCAGCAGCCCTAGTTCCGGACAGCCCAAAGATAACTTC. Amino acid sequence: CASSPSSGQPKDNF. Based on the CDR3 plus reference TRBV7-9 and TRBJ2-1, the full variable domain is DTGVSQNPRHKITKRGQNVTFRCDPISEHNRLYWYRQTLGQGPEFLTYFQNEAQLEKSRLLSDRFSAERPKGSFSTLEIQRTEQGDSAMYLCASSPSSGQPKDNFGPGTRLTVL.

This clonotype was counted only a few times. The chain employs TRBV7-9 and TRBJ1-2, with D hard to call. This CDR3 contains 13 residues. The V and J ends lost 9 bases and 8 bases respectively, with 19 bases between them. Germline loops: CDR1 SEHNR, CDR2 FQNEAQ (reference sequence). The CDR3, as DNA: TGTGCCAGTAGCACATCAGAGCTATCGGGCTACACCTTC. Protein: CASSTSELSGYTF.

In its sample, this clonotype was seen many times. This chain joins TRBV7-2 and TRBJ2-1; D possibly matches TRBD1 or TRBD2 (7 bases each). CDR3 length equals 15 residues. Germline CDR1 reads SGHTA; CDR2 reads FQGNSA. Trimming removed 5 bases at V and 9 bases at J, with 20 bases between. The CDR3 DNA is TGTGCCAGCAGCCCTGACAGGGAGGGATGGAGTGAGCAGTTCTTC. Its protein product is CASSPDREGWSEQFF.

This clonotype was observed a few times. The CDR3 coding sequence is TGCAGTGCCAATTCAGGACTACAAGATACGCAGTATTTT. It specifies CSANSGLQDTQYF. V usage is TRBV20-1 and J usage is TRBJ2-3; weak D call: TRBD2 (6 bases). The germline CDR1 and CDR2 sequences are DFQATT and SNEGSKA (reference sequence). V was shortened by 6 bases and J by 5 bases, with 15 bases between the two germline ends. This CDR3 is 13 amino acids long.

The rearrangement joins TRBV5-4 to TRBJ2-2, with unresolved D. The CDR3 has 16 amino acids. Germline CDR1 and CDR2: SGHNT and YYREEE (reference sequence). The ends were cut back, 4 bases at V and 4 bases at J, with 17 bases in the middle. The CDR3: CASSKVVQAGTGELFF. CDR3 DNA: TGTGCCAGCAGCAAGGTGGTGCAGGCTGGCACCGGGGAGCTGTTTTTT.

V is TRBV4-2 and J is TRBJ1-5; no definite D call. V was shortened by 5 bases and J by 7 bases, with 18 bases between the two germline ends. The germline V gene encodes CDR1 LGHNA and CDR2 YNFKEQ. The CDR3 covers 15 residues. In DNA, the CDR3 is TGTGCCAGCAGCACCCGGACGGGCGCGGGCCAGCCCCAGCATTTT. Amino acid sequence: CASSTRTGAGQPQHF.

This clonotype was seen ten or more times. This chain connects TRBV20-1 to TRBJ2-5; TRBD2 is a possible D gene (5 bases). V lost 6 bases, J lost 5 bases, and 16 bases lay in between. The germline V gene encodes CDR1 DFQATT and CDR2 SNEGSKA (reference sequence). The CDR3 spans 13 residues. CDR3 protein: CSAQRLIGETQYF. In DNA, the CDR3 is TGCAGTGCCCAGCGGCTCATAGGGGAGACCCAGTACTTC.

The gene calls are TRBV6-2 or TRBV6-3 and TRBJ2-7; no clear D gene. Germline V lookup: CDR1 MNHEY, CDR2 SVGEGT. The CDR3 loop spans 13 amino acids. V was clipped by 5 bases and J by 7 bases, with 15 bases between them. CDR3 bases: TGTGCCAGCAGTCCTACCACCACAAGGGAGCAGTACTTC. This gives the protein CASSPTTTREQYF.

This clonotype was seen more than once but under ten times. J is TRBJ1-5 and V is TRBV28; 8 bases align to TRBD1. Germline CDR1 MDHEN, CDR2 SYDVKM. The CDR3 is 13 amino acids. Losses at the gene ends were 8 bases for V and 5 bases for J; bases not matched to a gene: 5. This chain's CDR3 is CASQGQEDQPQHF. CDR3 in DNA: TGTGCCAGCCAGGGACAGGAAGATCAGCCCCAGCATTTT.